These T cell receptor beta chains were read from a single sample in a study of T cells in Graves' hyperthyroidism and ophthalmopathy. TCRdb reprocessed the multiplex PCR reads via MiXCR and lists one record per CDR3 protein. The sample shows about 210,000 distinct CDR3 sequences, about 15% of them seen only once. Material: blood. These receptors came from a man aged 45 to 65 with Graves' hyperthyroidism. The CDR3 runs from the conserved cysteine through the conserved F or W. A D gene is named only where the DNA matches it firmly. Some rows have no size entry. The others give once, few or many, or a class for an expanded clone.

CDR3aa,CDR3nt,len,j_gene,v_gene,d_gene,abundance
CSARVQTGSYNEQFF,TGCAGTGCTAGAGTACAGACTGGCTCCTACAATGAGCAGTTCTTC,15,TRBJ2-1,TRBV20-1,NA,many
CASSRRGLNTEAFF,TGCGCCAGCAGCCGGAGGGGCTTGAACACTGAAGCTTTCTTT,14,TRBJ1-1,TRBV5-1,NA,many
CASSRYTDTQYF,TGTGCCAGCAGCCGCTATACAGATACGCAGTATTTT,12,TRBJ2-3,TRBV11-3,NA,NA
CASSPIGQTEAFF,TGTGCCAGCAGTCCTATTGGACAGACTGAAGCTTTCTTT,13,TRBJ1-1,TRBV7-2,NA,many
CASSLSLAAYEQYF,TGTGCCAGCAGCTTAAGCCTAGCAGCCTACGAGCAGTACTTC,14,TRBJ2-7,TRBV7-2,NA,many
CASSVGTGGSDEQYF,TGTGCCAGCAGTGTAGGGACAGGGGGTTCGGACGAGCAGTACTTC,15,TRBJ2-7,TRBV6-1,TRBD1,many
CASSLLGQNTDTQYF,TGTGCCAGCAGCTTACTAGGACAGAACACAGATACGCAGTATTTT,15,TRBJ2-3,TRBV7-3,NA,few
CSASTGTYEKLFF,TGCAGTGCATCGACAGGGACGTATGAAAAACTGTTTTTT,13,TRBJ1-4,TRBV20-1,TRBD1,few
CATSDPDRPGTQYF,TGTGCCACCAGTGATCCGGACAGACCTGGGACCCAGTACTTC,14,TRBJ2-5,TRBV24-1,NA,many
CASSHGHIYEQYF,TGTGCCAGCAGCCACGGACACATCTACGAGCAGTACTTC,13,TRBJ2-7,TRBV14,NA,NA
CSVAWTGNDEQYF,TGCAGCGTTGCTTGGACAGGCAATGACGAGCAGTACTTC,13,TRBJ2-7,TRBV29-1,TRBD1,NA
CASSLEGTAYEQYF,TGTGCCAGCAGCTTGGAGGGGACAGCCTACGAGCAGTACTTC,14,TRBJ2-7,TRBV5-5,TRBD1,NA
CASKSTGGGGYTF,TGTGCCAGCAAGTCGACAGGGGGCGGCGGCTACACCTTC,13,TRBJ1-2,TRBV2,TRBD1,NA
CASSAVAGKETQYF,TGTGCCAGCAGTGCCGTAGCGGGAAAAGAGACCCAGTACTTC,14,TRBJ2-5,TRBV6-1,TRBD2,many
CAGSTHPGRAYEQYF,TGTGCCGGCAGTACCCATCCGGGACGGGCCTACGAGCAGTACTTC,15,TRBJ2-7,TRBV27,NA,few
CASSGQGISGEQYF,TGTGCCAGCAGTGGACAGGGGATCTCTGGGGAGCAGTACTTC,14,TRBJ2-7,TRBV2,TRBD1,many
CASSITAGAPYEQYF,TGTGCCAGCAGTATCACAGCGGGAGCCCCCTACGAGCAGTACTTC,15,TRBJ2-7,TRBV28,TRBD2,many
CAISEPTAYYGYTF,TGTGCCATCAGTGAGCCGACAGCTTACTATGGCTACACCTTC,14,TRBJ1-2,TRBV10-3,NA,NA
CASSESANNEQFF,TGTGCCAGCAGTGAGTCGGCCAACAATGAGCAGTTCTTC,13,TRBJ2-1,TRBV6-4,NA,NA
CASSQGRTYGYTF,TGTGCCAGCAGCCAGGGCAGAACCTATGGCTACACCTTC,13,TRBJ1-2,TRBV3-1,NA,many
CASSFSGTGRETQYF,TGTGCCAGCAGTTTTAGTGGGACAGGGCGGGAGACCCAGTACTTC,15,TRBJ2-5,TRBV12-3/TRBV12-4,TRBD1,many
CASSTVGGGSYGYTF,TGTGCCAGCAGTACTGTTGGAGGGGGCTCCTATGGCTACACCTTC,15,TRBJ1-2,TRBV6-1,TRBD1,many
CASRPLYRDRCYPRGQYF,TGTGCCAGCAGACCTTTGTACCGGGACAGATGTTATCCTCGGGGGCAGTACTTC,18,TRBJ2-7,TRBV7-4,TRBD1,NA
CASSPGLTSYEQYF,TGTGCCAGCAGCCCCGGACTGACATCCTACGAGCAGTACTTC,14,TRBJ2-7,TRBV7-2,NA,few
CSAHRDRLVNEQYF,TGCAGTGCCCACCGGGACCGTTTGGTTAATGAGCAGTACTTC,14,TRBJ2-7,TRBV20-1,NA,few
CASSEGDRYIDEQYF,TGTGCCAGCAGTGAAGGGGACAGGTACATTGACGAGCAGTACTTC,15,TRBJ2-7,TRBV25-1,TRBD1,NA
CSADFLTEAFF,TGCAGTGCCGACTTCCTCACTGAAGCTTTCTTT,11,TRBJ1-1,TRBV20-1,NA,many